This T cell receptor (beta chain) derives from a study of PD-1 blockade in mismatch repair-deficient tumors. The CDR3 loop spans 13 amino acids. CDR1 is GTSNPN, CDR2 SVGIG, per germline (reference sequence). Profiled with immunoSEQ multiplex PCR; TCRdb holds only in-frame clones, not every one. The repertoire includes roughly 130,000 clones, 88% of them detected once, and 10% to 15% sits in the top ten. This sequence joins TRBV30 and TRBJ2-3; D might be TRBD1 (5 bases). The source is an adult with mismatch repair-deficient cancer. Sequenced here: peripheral blood, sampled 70 to 72 weeks after starting pembrolizumab. CDR3 nucleotide sequence: TGTGCTATGACAGTCCCGGGCACAGATACGCAGTATTTT. Protein sequence: CAMTVPGTDTQYF. Full variable domain (missing parts from reference TRBV30 and TRBJ2-3): SQTIHQWPATLVQPVGSPLSLECTVEGTSNPNLYWYRQAAGRGLQLLFYSVGIGQISSEVPQNLSASRPQDRQFILSSKKLLLSDSGFYLCAMTVPGTDTQYFGPGTRLTVL.